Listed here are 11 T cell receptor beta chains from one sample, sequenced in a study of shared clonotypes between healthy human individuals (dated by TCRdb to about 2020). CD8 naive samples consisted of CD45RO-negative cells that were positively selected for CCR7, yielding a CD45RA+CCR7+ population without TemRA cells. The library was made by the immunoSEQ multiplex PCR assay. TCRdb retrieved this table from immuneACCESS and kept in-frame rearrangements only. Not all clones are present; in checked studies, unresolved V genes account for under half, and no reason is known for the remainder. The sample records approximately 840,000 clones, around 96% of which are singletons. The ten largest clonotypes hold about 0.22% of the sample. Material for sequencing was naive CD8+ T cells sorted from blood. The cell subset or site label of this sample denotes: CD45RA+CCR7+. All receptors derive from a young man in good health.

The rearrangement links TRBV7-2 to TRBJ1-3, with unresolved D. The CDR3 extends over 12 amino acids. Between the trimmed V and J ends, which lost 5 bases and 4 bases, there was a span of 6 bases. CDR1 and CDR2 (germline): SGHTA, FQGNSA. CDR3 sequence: CASSPPGNTIYF. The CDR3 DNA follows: TGTGCCAGCAGCCCCCCCGGAAACACCATATATTTT.

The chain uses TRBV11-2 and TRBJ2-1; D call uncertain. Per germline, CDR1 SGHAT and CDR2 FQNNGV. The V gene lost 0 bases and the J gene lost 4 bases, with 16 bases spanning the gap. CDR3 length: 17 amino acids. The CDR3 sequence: CASSLDYGYPIYNEQFF. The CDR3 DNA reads TGTGCCAGCAGCTTAGATTACGGCTATCCTATATACAATGAGCAGTTCTTC.

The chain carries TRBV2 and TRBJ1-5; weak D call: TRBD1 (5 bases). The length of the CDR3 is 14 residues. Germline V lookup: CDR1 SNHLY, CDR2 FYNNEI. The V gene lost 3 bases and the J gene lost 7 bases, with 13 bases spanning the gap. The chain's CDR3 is CASSDAQGRQPQHF. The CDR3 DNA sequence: TGTGCCAGCAGTGATGCCCAGGGACGGCAGCCCCAGCATTTT.

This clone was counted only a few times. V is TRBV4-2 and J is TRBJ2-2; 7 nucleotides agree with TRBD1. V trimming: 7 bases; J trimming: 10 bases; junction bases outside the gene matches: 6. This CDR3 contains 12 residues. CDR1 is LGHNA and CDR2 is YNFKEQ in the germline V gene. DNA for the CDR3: TGTGCCAGCAAGGGGGCCCTCCTGGAGCTGTTTTTT. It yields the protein CASKGALLELFF.

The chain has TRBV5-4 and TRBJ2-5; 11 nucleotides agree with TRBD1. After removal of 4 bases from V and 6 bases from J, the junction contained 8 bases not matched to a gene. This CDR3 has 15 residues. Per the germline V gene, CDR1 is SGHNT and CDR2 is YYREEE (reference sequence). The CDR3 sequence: CASSVDRGRGKTQYF. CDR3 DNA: TGTGCCAGCAGCGTGGACAGGGGGCGCGGAAAGACCCAGTACTTC.

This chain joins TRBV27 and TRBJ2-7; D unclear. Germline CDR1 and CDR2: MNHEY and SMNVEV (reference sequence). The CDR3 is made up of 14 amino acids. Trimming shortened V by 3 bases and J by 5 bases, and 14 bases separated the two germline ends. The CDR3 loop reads CASSFEETPHEQYF. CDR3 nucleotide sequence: TGTGCCAGCAGTTTTGAGGAGACCCCCCACGAGCAGTACTTC.

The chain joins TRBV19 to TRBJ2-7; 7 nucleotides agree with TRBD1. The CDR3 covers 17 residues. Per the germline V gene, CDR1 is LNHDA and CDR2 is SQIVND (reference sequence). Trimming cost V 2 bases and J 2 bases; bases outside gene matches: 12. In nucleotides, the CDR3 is TGTGCCAGTAGTATATATTCGACAGGGAAGATCACCTACGAGCAGTACTTC. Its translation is CASSIYSTGKITYEQYF.

The CDR3 protein is CASSAEDKPYEQYF. CDR3 bases: TGTGCCAGCAGTGCCGAGGACAAGCCCTACGAGCAGTACTTC. This chain links TRBV11-2 with TRBJ2-7; a weak D match, TRBD1 (5 bases). With 6 bases removed from V and 2 bases from J, the gap between germline ends came to 14 bases. Germline V gene sequence: CDR1 SGHAT, CDR2 FQNNGV. The CDR3 is made up of 14 amino acids.

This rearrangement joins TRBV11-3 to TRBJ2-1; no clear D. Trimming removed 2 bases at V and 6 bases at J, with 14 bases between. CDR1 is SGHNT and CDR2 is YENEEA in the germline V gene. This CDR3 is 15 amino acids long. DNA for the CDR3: TGTGCCAGCAGCTTATCGCAGCTGGGGTCCAATGAGCAGTTCTTC. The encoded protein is CASSLSQLGSNEQFF. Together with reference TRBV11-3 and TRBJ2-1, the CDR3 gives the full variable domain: EAGVVQSPRYKIIEKKQPVAFWCNPISGHNTLYWYLQNLGQGPELLIRYENEEAVDDSQLPKDRFSAERLKGVDSTLKIQPAELGDSAVYLCASSLSQLGSNEQFFGPGTRLTVL.

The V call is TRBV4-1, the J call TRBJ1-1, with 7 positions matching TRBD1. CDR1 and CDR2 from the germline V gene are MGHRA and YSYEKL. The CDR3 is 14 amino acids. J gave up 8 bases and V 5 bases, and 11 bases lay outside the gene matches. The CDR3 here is CASSKKDRSQEAFF. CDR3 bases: TGCGCCAGCAGCAAAAAGGACAGGAGCCAGGAAGCTTTCTTT.

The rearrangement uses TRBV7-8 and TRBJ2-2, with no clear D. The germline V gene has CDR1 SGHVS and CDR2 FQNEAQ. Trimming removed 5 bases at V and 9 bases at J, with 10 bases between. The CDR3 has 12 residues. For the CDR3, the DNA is TGTGCCAGCAGCCTGATATCCTGGGAGCTGTTTTTT. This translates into CASSLISWELFF.